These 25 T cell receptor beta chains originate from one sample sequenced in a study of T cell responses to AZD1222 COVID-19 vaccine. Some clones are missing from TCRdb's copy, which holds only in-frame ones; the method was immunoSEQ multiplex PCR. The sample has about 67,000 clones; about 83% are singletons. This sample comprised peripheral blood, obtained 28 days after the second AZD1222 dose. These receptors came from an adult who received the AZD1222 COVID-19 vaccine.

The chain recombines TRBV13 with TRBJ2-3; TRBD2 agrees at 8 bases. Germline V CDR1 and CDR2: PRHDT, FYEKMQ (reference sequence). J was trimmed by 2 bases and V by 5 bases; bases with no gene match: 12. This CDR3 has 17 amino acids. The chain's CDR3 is CASSLQPAGVLTDTQYF. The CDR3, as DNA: TGTGCCAGCAGCCTACAACCAGCGGGGGTGCTCACAGATACGCAGTATTTT.

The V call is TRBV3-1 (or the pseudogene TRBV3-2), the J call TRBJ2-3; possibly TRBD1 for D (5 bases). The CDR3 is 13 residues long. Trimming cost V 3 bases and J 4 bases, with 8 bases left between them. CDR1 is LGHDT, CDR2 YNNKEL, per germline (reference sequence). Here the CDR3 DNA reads TGTGCCAGCAGCCACAGGGATTCAGATACGCAGTATTTT. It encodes CASSHRDSDTQYF.

The CDR3 nucleotides are TGTGCCAGTAGTATCGGGACTAGCGATTACTACGAGCAGTACTTC. Its translation is CASSIGTSDYYEQYF. The chain employs TRBV19 and TRBJ2-7, with 10 bases fitting TRBD2. V was clipped by 3 bases and J by 3 bases; unmatched bases: 5. This CDR3 has 15 amino acids. Per germline, CDR1 LNHDA and CDR2 SQIVND (reference sequence).

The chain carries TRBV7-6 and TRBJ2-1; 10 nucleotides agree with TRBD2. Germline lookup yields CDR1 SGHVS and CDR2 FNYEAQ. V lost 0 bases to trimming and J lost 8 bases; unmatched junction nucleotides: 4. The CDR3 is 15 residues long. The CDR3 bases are TGTGCCAGCAGCTTAGCGAGCGGGGGGGCCTATGAGCAGTTCTTC. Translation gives CASSLASGGAYEQFF.

The CDR3 DNA sequence: TGTGCCAGCAGTTACTCCCCGGGGAACACTGAAGCTTTCTTT. Encoded protein: CASSYSPGNTEAFF. This chain joins TRBV6-5 and TRBJ1-1; D remains ambiguous. Trimming took off 0 bases at V and 1 base at J, with 6 bases between the two ends. The CDR3 spans 14 residues. In germline, CDR1 is MNHEY, CDR2 SVGAGI.

The CDR3 nucleotides read TGTGCCAGCAGCCGGACAGGGGATGAGCAGTTCTTC. This gives the protein CASSRTGDEQFF. V usage is TRBV3-1 (or the pseudogene TRBV3-2) and J usage is TRBJ2-1; 9 bases agree with TRBD1. V gave up 4 bases and J gave up 8 bases; unmatched junction bases: 0. CDR1 and CDR2 (germline): LGHDT, YNNKEL (reference sequence). CDR3 size: 12 residues.

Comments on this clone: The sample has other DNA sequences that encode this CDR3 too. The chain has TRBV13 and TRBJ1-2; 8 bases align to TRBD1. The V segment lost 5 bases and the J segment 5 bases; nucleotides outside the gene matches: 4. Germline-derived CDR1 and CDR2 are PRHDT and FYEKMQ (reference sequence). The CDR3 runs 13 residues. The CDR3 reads CASSPTGGYGYTF. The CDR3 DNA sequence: TGTGCCAGCAGCCCAACAGGGGGATATGGCTACACCTTC.

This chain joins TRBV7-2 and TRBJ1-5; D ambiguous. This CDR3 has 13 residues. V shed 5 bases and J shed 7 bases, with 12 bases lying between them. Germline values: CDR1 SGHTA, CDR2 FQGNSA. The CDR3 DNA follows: TGTGCCAGCAGCACCCTAAGTGGGCAGCCCCAGCATTTT. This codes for CASSTLSGQPQHF.

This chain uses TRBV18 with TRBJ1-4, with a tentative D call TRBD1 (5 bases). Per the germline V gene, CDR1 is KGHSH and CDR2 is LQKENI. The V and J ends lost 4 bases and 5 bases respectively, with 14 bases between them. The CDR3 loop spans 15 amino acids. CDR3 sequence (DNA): TGTGCCAGCTCACAAATGGGCGGGGGAAATGAAAAACTGTTTTTT. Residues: CASSQMGGGNEKLFF. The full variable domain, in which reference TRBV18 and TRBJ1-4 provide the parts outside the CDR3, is NAGVMQNPRHLVRRRGQEARLRCSPMKGHSHVYWYRQLPEEGLKFMVYLQKENIIDESGMPKERFSAEFPKEGPSILRIQQVVRGDSAAYFCASSQMGGGNEKLFFGSGTQLSVL.

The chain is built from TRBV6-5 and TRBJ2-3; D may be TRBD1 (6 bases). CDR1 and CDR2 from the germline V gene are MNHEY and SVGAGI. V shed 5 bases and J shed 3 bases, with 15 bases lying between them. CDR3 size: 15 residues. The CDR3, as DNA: TGTGCCAGCAGTCCCAACAGGGAGAGGACAGATACGCAGTATTTT. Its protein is CASSPNRERTDTQYF.

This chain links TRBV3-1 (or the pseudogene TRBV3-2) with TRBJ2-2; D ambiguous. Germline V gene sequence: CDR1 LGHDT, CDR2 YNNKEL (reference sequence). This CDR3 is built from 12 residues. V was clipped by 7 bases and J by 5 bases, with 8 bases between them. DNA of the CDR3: TGTGCCAGCACCTACCATACCGGGGAGCTGTTTTTT. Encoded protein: CASTYHTGELFF.

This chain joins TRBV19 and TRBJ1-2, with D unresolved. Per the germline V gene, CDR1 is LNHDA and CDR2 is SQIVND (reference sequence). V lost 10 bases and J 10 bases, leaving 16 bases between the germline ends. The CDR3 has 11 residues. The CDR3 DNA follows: TGTGCCACTTACTTGGACCTCGTCTACACCTTC. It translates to CATYLDLVYTF.

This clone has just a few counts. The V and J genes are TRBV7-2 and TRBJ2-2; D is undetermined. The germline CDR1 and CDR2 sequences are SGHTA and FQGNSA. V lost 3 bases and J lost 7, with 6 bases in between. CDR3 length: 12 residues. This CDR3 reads CASSFNFGELFF. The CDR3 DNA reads TGTGCCAGCAGCTTCAATTTCGGGGAGCTGTTTTTT.

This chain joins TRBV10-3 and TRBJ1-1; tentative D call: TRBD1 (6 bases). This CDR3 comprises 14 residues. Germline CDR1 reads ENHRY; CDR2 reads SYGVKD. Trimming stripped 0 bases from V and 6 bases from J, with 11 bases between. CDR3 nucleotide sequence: TGTGCCATCAGTGAGTCTGGGGGCGGTGCTGAAGCTTTCTTT. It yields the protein CAISESGGGAEAFF.

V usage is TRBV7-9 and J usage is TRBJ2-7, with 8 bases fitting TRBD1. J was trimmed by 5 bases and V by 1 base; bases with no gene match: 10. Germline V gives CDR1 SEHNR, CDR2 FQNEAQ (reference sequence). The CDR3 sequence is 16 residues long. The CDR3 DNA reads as TGTGCCAGCAGCTTAGGCGGCCCAGGGGGCATAAACGAGCAGTACTTC. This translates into CASSLGGPGGINEQYF. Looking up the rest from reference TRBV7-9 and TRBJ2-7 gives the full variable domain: DTGVSQNPRHKITKRGQNVTFRCDPISEHNRLYWYRQTLGQGPEFLTYFQNEAQLEKSRLLSDRFSAERPKGSFSTLEIQRTEQGDSAMYLCASSLGGPGGINEQYFGPGTRLTVT.

CDR3 loop: CLTARRDLREQFF. The CDR3 DNA is TGTTTGACAGCCCGCCGGGACTTAAGGGAGCAGTTCTTC. This sequence joins TRBV27 and TRBJ2-1, with D possibly matching TRBD2 (6 bases). There are 13 residues in the CDR3. Germline V gives CDR1 MNHEY, CDR2 SMNVEV (reference sequence).

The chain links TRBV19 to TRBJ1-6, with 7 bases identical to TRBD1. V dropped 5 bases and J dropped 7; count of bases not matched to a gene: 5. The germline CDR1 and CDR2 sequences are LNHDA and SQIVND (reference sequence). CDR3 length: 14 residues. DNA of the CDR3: TGTGCCAGTAGTGAAACAGGGGAGAATTCACCCCTCCACTTT. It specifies CASSETGENSPLHF.

Here the CDR3 reads CASSLELGEQPQHF. Written as DNA, the CDR3 is TGCGCCAGCAGCTTGGAGCTTGGTGAACAGCCCCAGCATTTT. The J gene is TRBJ1-5, the V gene TRBV5-1; D gene uncertain. CDR3 length: 14 residues. Trimming left V 0 bases short and J 7 bases short, with 11 bases between. The germline V gene encodes CDR1 SGHRS and CDR2 YFSETQ.

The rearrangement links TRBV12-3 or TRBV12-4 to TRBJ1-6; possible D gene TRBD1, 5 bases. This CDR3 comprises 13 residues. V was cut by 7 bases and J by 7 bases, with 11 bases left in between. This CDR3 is CASTWRGNSPLHF. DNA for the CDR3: TGTGCCAGCACTTGGCGGGGCAATTCACCCCTCCACTTT.

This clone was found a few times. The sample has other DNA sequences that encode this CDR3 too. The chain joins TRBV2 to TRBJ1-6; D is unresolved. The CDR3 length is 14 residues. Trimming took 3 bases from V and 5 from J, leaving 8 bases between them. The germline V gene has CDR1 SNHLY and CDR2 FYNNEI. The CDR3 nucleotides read TGTGCCAGCAGTGAGGTGGGTGATAATTCACCCCTCCACTTT. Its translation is CASSEVGDNSPLHF.

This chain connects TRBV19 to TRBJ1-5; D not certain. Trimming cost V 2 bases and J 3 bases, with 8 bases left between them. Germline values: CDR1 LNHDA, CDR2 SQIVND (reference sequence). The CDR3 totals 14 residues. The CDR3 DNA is TGTGCCAGTAGTATACAGGAAATCAATCAGCCCCAGCATTTT. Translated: CASSIQEINQPQHF.

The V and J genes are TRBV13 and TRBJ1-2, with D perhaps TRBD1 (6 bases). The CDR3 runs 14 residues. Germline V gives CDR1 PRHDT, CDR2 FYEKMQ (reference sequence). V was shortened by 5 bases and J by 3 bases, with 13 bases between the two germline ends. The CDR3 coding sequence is TGTGCCAGCAGCACTGGGACATCCCACTATGGCTACACCTTC. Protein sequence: CASSTGTSHYGYTF.

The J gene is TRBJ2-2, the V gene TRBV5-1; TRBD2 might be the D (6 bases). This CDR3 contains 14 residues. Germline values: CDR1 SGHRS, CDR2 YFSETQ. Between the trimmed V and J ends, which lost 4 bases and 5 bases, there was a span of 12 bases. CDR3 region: CASSPGGWTGELFF. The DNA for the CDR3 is TGCGCCAGCAGCCCCGGGGGTTGGACCGGGGAGCTGTTTTTT.

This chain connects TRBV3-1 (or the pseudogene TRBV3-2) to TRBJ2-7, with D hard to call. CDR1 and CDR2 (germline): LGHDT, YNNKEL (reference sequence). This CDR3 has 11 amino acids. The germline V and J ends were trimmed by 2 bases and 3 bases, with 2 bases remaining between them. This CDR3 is CASSQSYEQYF. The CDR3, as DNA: TGTGCCAGCAGCCAAAGCTACGAGCAGTACTTC.

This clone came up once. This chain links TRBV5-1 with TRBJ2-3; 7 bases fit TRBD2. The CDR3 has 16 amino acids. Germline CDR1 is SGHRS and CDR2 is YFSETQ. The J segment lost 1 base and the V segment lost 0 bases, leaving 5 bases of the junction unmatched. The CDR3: CASSLGDYVGTDTQYF. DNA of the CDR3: TGCGCCAGCAGCTTGGGGGACTATGTGGGCACAGATACGCAGTATTTT.